These T cell receptor beta chains were read from a single sample in a study of blood T cell repertoires in COVID-19. Measured with immunoSEQ multiplex PCR; TCRdb has only the in-frame clones, and not every one. The sample has 200,000 to 250,000 clones, over 75% seen once; the top ten hold more than 3%. The sample taken for sequencing was PBMCs or T cells enriched from blood (not recorded which). These receptors came from a woman in her thirties who had been exposed to COVID-19. CDR3s include the opening cysteine and the closing phenylalanine or tryptophan. Each record gives: J gene, D gene, V gene, clone size, CDR3 protein, CDR3 DNA. The D gene is left open where the match is weak. The size entry is marked missing in some rows and otherwise reads once, few, many or a size class.

TRBJ1-5	NA	TRBV30	once	CASGGGWGQPQHF	TGTGCCTCCGGCGGGGGCTGGGGTCAGCCCCAGCATTTT
TRBJ1-5	NA	TRBV27	NA	CASSFGGAGNQPQHF	TGTGCCAGCAGTTTTGGGGGGGCCGGCAATCAGCCCCAGCATTTT
TRBJ2-4	TRBD2	TRBV5-4	once	CASSLKREGDIQYF	TGTGCCAGCAGCTTGAAACGGGAGGGAGACATTCAGTACTTC
TRBJ2-1	TRBD2	TRBV19	NA	CASSIGLAGNNEQFF	TGTGCCAGTAGTATAGGGCTAGCGGGTAACAATGAGCAGTTCTTC
TRBJ2-3	TRBD1	TRBV5-1	NA	CASSLGWTGSDTQYF	TGCGCCAGCAGCTTGGGGTGGACAGGGTCGGATACGCAGTATTTT
TRBJ2-7	NA	TRBV11-1	NA	CASSHARGPYEQYF	TGTGCCAGCAGCCACGCCAGGGGACCCTACGAGCAGTACTTC
TRBJ1-1	TRBD1	TRBV18	NA	CASSPLHIRDSLNTEAFF	TGTGCCAGCTCACCCCTACATATCCGGGACAGCTTGAACACTGAAGCTTTCTTT
TRBJ1-6	TRBD1	TRBV28	NA	CASGALQGASSPLHF	TGTGCCAGCGGGGCGTTACAGGGGGCTAGTTCACCCCTCCACTTT
TRBJ1-5	TRBD1	TRBV30	NA	CAWSPGGLQPQHF	TGTGCCTGGAGCCCAGGGGGCCTTCAGCCCCAGCATTTT
TRBJ2-1	TRBD2	TRBV9	NA	CASSVGTSGNPYNEQFF	TGTGCCAGCAGCGTAGGGACTAGCGGGAACCCCTACAATGAGCAGTTCTTC
TRBJ1-4	NA	TRBV24-1	NA	CATPNSGINEKLFF	TGTGCCACCCCTAATAGCGGGATTAATGAAAAACTGTTTTTT
TRBJ2-5	NA	TRBV28	NA	CASSLLTPPKTQYF	TGTGCCAGCAGTTTACTGACACCTCCGAAGACCCAGTACTTC
TRBJ2-3	NA	TRBV19	NA	CASSIQGVGTDTQYF	TGTGCCAGTAGTATCCAAGGGGTAGGGACAGATACGCAGTATTTT
TRBJ2-7	TRBD1	TRBV10-1	NA	CASSDGGQGSYEQYF	TGCGCCAGCAGTGATGGAGGACAGGGTTCCTACGAGCAGTACTTC
TRBJ1-5	NA	TRBV19	many	CASRTDRPRQPQHF	TGTGCCAGTAGGACGGACAGACCTCGTCAGCCCCAGCATTTT
TRBJ2-1	TRBD1	TRBV5-4	NA	CASSSDRERVNEQFF	TGTGCCAGCAGTTCCGACAGGGAACGGGTCAATGAGCAGTTCTTC